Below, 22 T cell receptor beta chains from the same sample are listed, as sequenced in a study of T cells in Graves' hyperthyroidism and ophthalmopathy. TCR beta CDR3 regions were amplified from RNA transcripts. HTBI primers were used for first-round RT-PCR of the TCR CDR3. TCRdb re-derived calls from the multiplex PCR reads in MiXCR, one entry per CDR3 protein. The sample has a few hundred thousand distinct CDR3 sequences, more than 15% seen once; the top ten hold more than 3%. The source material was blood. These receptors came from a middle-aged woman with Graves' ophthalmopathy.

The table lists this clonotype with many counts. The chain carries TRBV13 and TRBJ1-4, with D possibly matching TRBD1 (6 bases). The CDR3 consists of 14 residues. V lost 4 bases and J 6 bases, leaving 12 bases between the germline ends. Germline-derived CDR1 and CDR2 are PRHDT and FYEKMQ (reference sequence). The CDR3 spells CASSSHRDDEKLFF. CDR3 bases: TGTGCCAGCAGCTCTCACAGGGACGATGAAAAACTGTTTTTT.

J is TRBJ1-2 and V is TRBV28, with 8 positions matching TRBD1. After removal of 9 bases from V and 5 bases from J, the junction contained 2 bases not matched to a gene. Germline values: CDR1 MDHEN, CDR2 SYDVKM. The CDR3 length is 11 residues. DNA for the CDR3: TGTGCCAGTCGACAGGGGTATGGCTACACCTTC. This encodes CASRQGYGYTF.

CDR3 sequence: CASRRDSSNQPQHF. CDR3 nucleotides: TGTGCCAGCCGCAGAGATAGCAGCAATCAGCCCCAGCATTTT. The gene calls are TRBV6-1 and TRBJ1-5, with D hard to call. V lost 8 bases and J 1 base, leaving 12 bases between the germline ends. There are 14 residues in the CDR3. Germline V gene sequence: CDR1 MNHNS, CDR2 SASEGT.

The CDR3 protein is CASSSGQGDGFEQYF. The CDR3 DNA reads TGTGCCAGCAGCTCCGGACAGGGGGATGGTTTCGAGCAGTACTTC. The rearrangement uses TRBV11-2 and TRBJ2-7; 10 bases line up with TRBD1. Germline trimming cut 4 bases from V and 6 bases from J; bases unmatched to any gene: 9. CDR1 SGHAT and CDR2 FQNNGV come from the germline V gene. This CDR3 region has 15 residues. The variable domain in full, completed from reference TRBV11-2 and TRBJ2-7, reads EAGVAQSPRYKIIEKRQSVAFWCNPISGHATLYWYQQILGQGPKLLIQFQNNGVVDDSQLPKDRFSAERLKGVDSTLKIQPAKLEDSAVYLCASSSGQGDGFEQYFGPGTRLTVT.

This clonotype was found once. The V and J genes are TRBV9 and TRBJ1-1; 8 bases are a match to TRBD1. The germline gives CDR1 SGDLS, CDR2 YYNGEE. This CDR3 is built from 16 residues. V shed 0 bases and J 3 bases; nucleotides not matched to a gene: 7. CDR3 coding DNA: TGTGCCAGCAGCGTAGGATCCAGGGGGCCTGACACTGAAGCTTTCTTT. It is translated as CASSVGSRGPDTEAFF.

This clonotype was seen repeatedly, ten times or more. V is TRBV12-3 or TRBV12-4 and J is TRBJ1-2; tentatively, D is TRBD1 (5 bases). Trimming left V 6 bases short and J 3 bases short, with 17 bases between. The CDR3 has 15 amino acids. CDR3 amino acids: CASSRGGVVDYGYTF. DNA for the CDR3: TGTGCCAGCAGCCGGGGGGGGGTTGTGGACTATGGCTACACCTTC.

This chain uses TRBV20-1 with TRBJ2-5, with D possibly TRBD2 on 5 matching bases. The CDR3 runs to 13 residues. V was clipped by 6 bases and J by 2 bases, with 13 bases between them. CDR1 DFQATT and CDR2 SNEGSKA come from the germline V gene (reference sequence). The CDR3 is CSAFRGIQETQYF. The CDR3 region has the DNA TGCAGTGCCTTTAGAGGGATTCAAGAGACCCAGTACTTC.

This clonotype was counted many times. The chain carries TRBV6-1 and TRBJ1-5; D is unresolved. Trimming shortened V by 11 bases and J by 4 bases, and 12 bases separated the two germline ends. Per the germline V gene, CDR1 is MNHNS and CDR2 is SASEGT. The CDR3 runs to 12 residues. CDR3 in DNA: TGTGCCGGACCAGGAGGTAATCAGCCCCAGCATTTT. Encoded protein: CAGPGGNQPQHF.

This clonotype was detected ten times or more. The DNA for the CDR3 is TGTGCCAGCAGGGCCCCTGGCGCCCGGGTTGATTCACCCCTCCACTTT. It yields the protein CASRAPGARVDSPLHF. This chain links TRBV6-1 with TRBJ1-6; no firm D call. This CDR3 is built from 16 residues. V was cut by 6 bases and J by 8 bases, with 20 bases left in between. Per the germline V gene, CDR1 is MNHNS and CDR2 is SASEGT.

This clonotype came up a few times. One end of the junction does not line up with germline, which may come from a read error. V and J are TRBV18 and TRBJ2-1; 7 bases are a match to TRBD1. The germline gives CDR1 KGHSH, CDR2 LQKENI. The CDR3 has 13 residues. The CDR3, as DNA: TGTGCCAGCTCACCTGGACAGGACACCTTTAGCCTCTTC. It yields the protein CASSPGQDTFSLF.

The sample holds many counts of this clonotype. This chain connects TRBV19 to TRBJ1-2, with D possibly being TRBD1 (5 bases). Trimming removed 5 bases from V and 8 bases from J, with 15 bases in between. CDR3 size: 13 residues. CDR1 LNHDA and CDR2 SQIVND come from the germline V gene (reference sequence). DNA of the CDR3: TGTGCCAGTAGTGGACGGACATTGAGGGGCTACACCTTC. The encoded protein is CASSGRTLRGYTF.

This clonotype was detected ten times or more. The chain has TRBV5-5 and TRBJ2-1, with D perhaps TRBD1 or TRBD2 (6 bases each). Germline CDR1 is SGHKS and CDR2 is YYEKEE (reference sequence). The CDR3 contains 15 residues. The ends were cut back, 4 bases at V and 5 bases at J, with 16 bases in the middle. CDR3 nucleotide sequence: TGTGCCAGCAGCGGGTGGGGGGCGATCAACAATGAGCAGTTCTTC. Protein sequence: CASSGWGAINNEQFF.

CDR3 sequence reads: CASSSSGTYEQYF. CDR3 coding DNA: TGCGCCAGCAGTTCTAGCGGGACCTACGAGCAGTACTTC. The chain couples TRBV5-1 to TRBJ2-7, with 9 bases fitting TRBD2. The V segment lost 5 bases and the J segment 2 bases; nucleotides outside the gene matches: 2. The CDR3 covers 13 residues. Germline V gives CDR1 SGHRS, CDR2 YFSETQ.

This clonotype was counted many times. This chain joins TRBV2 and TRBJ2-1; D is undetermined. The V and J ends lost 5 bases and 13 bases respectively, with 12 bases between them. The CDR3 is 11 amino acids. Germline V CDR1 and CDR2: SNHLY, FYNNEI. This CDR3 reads CASSPVSNQFF. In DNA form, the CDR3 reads TGTGCCAGCAGTCCGGTTAGCAATCAGTTCTTC.

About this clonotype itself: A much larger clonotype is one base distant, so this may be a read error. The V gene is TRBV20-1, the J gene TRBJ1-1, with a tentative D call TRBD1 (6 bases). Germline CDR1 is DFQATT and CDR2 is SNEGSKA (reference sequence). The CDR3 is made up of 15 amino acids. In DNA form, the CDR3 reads TGCAGTGCTAGGGTCTCGGGACACTGGAACGCTGAAGCTTTCTTT. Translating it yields CSARVSGHWNAEAFF.

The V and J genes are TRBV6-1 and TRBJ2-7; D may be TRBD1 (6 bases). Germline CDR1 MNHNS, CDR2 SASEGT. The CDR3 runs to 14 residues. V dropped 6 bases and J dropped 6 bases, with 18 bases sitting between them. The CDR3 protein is CASRETGTFLEQYF. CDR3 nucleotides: TGTGCCAGCAGAGAGACCGGGACATTCCTCGAGCAGTACTTC.

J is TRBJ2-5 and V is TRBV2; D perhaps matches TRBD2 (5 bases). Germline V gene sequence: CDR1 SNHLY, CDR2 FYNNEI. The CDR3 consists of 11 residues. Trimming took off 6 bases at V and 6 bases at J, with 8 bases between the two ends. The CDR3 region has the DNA TGTGCCAGCAGGACCGGGAAGACCCAGTACTTC. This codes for CASRTGKTQYF.

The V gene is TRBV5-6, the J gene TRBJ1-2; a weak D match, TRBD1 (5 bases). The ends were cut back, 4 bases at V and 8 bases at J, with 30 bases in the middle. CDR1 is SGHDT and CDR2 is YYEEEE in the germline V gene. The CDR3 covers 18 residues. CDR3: CASSSFTVTDGTSIGYTF. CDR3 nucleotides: TGTGCCAGCAGCAGCTTCACCGTAACGGACGGGACTTCTATCGGCTACACCTTC.

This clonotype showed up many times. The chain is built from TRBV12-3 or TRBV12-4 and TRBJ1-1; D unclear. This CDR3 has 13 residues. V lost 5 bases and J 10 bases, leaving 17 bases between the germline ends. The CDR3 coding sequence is TGTGCCAGCAGTCCCACACTGAGGGTGGCAGCTTTCTTT. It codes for CASSPTLRVAAFF.

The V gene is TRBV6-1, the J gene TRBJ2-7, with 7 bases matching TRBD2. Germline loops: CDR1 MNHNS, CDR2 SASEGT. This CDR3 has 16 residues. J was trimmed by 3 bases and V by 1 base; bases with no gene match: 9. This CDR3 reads CASSEGSGGPYYEQYF. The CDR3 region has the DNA TGTGCCAGCAGTGAAGGTTCGGGAGGACCCTACTACGAGCAGTACTTC.

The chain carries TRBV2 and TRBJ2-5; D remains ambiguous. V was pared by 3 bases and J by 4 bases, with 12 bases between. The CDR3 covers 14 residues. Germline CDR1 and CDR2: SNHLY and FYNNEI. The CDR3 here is CASSDRAPSETQYF. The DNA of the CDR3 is TGTGCCAGCAGTGACCGGGCCCCATCAGAGACCCAGTACTTC.

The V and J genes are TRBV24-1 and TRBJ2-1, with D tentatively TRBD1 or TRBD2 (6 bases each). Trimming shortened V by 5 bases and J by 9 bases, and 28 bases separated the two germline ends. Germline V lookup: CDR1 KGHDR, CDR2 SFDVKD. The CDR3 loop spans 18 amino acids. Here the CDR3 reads CATSGAGHFGKRNVEQFF. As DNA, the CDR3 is TGTGCCACCAGTGGGGCGGGACACTTCGGGAAGCGCAATGTTGAGCAGTTCTTC.